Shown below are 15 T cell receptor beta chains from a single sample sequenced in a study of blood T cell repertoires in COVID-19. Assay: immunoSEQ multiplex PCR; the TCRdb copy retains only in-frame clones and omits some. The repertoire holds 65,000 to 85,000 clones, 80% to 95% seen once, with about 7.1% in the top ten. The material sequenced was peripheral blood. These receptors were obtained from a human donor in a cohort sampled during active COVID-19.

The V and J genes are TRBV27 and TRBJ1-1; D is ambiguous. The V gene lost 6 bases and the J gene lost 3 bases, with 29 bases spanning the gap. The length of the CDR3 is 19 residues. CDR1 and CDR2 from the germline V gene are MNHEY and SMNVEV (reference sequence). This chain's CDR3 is CASSRIGGLGMAVHTEAFF. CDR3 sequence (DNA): TGTGCCAGCAGCCGAATAGGAGGATTGGGGATGGCTGTACACACTGAAGCTTTCTTT.

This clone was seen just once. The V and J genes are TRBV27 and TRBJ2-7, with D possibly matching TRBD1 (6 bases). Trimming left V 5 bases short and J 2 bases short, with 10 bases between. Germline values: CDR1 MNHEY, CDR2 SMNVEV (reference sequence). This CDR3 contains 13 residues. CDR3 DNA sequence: TGTGCCAGCAGTCCGGACAGAGCCTACGAGCAGTACTTC. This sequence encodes CASSPDRAYEQYF.

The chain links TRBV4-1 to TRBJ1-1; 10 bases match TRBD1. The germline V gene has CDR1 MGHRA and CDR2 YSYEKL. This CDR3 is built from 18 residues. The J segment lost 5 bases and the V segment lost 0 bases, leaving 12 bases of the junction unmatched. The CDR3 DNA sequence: TGCGCCAGCAGCCAAGATTCGACAGGGGGCGTCGTTGGAACTGAAGCTTTCTTT. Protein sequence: CASSQDSTGGVVGTEAFF.

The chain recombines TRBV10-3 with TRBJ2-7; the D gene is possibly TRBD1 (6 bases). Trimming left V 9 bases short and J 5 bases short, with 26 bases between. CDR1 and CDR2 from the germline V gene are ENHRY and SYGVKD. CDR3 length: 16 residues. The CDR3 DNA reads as TGTGCCATTTCGGCCGACAGGAAACGGGCTGGGGACGAGCAGTACTTC. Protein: CAISADRKRAGDEQYF.

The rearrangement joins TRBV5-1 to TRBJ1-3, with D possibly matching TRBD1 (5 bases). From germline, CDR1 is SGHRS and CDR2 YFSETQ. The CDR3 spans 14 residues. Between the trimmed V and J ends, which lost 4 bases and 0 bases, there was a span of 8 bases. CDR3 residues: CASSPGNSGNTIYF. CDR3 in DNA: TGCGCCAGCAGCCCAGGGAACTCTGGAAACACCATATATTTT.

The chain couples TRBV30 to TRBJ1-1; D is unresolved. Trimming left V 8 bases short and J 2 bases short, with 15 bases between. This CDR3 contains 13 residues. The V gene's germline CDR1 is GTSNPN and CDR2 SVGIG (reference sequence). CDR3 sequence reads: CAREQNLNTEAFF. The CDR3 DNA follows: TGTGCCCGGGAACAGAACCTCAACACTGAAGCTTTCTTT.

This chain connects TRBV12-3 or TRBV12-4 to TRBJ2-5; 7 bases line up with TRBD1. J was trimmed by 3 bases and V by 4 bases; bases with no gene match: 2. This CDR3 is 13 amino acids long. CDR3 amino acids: CASSSTGKETQYF. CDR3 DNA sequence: TGTGCCAGCAGTTCGACAGGGAAAGAGACCCAGTACTTC.

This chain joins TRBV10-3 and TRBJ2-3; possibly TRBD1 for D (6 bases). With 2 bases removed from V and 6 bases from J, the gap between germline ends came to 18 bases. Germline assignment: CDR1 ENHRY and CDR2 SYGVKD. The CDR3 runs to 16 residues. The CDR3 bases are TGTGCCATCAGTGAGACGGGACACCTCCTCGGGGATACGCAGTATTTT. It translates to CAISETGHLLGDTQYF.

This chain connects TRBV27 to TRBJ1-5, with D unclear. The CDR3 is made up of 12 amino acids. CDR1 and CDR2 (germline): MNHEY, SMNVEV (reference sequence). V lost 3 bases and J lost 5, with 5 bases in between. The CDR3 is CASSFLDQPQHF. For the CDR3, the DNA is TGTGCCAGCAGTTTCCTAGATCAGCCCCAGCATTTT.

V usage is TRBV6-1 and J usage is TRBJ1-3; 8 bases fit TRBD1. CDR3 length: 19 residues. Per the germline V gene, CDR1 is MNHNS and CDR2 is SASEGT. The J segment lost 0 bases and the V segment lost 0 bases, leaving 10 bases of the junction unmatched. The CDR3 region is CASSEARRGLLVSGNTIYF. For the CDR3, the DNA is TGTGCCAGCAGTGAAGCGCGCAGGGGGCTACTAGTCTCTGGAAACACCATATATTTT.

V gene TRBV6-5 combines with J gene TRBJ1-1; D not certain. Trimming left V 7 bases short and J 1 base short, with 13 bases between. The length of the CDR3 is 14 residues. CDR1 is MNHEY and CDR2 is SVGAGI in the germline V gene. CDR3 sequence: CASTHQESNTEAFF. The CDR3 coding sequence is TGTGCCAGCACCCATCAGGAATCGAACACTGAAGCTTTCTTT.

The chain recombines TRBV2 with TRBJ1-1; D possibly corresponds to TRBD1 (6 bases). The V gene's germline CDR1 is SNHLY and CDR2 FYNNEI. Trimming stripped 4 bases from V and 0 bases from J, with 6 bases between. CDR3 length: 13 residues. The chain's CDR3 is CASSAGVNTEAFF. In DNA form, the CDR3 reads TGTGCCAGCAGTGCAGGGGTGAACACTGAAGCTTTCTTT. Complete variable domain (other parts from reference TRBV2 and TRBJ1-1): EPEVTQTPSHQVTQMGQEVILRCVPISNHLYFYWYRQILGQKVEFLVSFYNNEISEKSEIFDDQFSVERPDGSNFTLKIRSTKLEDSAMYFCASSAGVNTEAFFGQGTRLTVV.

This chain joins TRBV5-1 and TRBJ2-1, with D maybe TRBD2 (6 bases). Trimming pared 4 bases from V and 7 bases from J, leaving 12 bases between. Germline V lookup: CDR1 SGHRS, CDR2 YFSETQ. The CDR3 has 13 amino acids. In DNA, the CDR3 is TGCGCCAGCAGCCCGGGGGATAGAAATGAGCAGTTCTTC. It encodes CASSPGDRNEQFF.

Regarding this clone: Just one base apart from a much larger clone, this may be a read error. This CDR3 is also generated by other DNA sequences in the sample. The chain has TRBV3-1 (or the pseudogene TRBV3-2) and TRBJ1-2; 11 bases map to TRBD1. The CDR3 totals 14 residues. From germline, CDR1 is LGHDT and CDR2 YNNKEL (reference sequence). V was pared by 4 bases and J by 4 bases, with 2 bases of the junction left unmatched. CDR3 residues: CASSPGQGGYGYTF. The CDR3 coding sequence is TGTGCCAGCAGCCCGGGACAGGGGGGCTATGGCTACACCTTC.

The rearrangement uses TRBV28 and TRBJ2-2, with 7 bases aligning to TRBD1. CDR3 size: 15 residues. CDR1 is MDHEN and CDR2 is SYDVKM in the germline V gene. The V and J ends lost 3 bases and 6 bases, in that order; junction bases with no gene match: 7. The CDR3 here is CASSFTPTGAGELFF. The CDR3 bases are TGTGCCAGCAGTTTTACCCCCACAGGGGCCGGGGAGCTGTTTTTT.